Detailed here is one T cell receptor (beta chain). The antigen remains undetermined. This sample is drawn from a study of beta chain features in type 1 diabetes. Sequencing targeted expressed TCRB transcripts, as all isolated RNA had been reverse transcribed. Assay: immunoSEQ multiplex PCR; the TCRdb copy retains only in-frame clones and omits some. Among 140,000 to 150,000 clones, 48% were seen once, and the ten largest hold 0.42%. Study-level points and caveats: Patients with Type 1 diabetes showed moderately but significantly shorter TCRB CDR3s in all four CD4+ subsets. At VDJ recombination sites, type 1 diabetes patients had fewer insertions and more deleted nucleotides. A definitive answer on HLA type influencing TCRB rearrangement was not reached here.

A sort by CD45RO/CCR7/CD25/CD127/CD95/CD27 yielded CD4+ naive, central memory, regulatory and stem cell-like memory cells. CDR1 and CDR2 (germline): SGDLS, YYNGEE. The V gene lost 0 bases and the J gene lost 0 bases, with 4 bases spanning the gap. This CDR3 has 15 amino acids. V gene TRBV9 combines with J gene TRBJ2-6; D is unclear. The receptor was isolated from a man between 18 and 35 years old in good health. Sequencing used Tregs from blood. The CDR3 loop is CASSVGSSGANVLTF. For the CDR3, the DNA is TGTGCCAGCAGCGTAGGCAGCTCTGGGGCCAACGTCCTGACTTTC.